This TCR beta chain stems from a study of blood T cell repertoires in COVID-19. For the study at large: Collection of acute and convalescent COVID-19 samples took place in the United States, Italy and Spain. The analysed material was cDNA or gDNA that came from T cells, B-cell-depleted T cells, or PBMCs.

Those enrolled, adults aged roughly 18 to 89 years, came from under 25 US areas. Generated by immunoSEQ multiplex PCR, the TCRdb table keeps only in-frame clones and is missing some. The data show over 200,000 clones, approximately 90% seen once. Germline-derived CDR1 and CDR2 are SGHNT and YENEEA. J was trimmed by 1 base and V by 2 bases; bases with no gene match: 13. This CDR3 contains 19 residues. The TCR originated in a man in his thirties or forties who had recovered from COVID-19. Source material: PBMCs or T cells enriched from blood (not recorded which). J is TRBJ2-2 and V is TRBV11-3; the match to TRBD1 covers 7 bases. The CDR3 loop is CASSLYSPPTGKNTGELFF. The CDR3 nucleotides are TGTGCCAGCAGCTTATATTCCCCACCGACAGGGAAGAACACCGGGGAGCTGTTTTTT. The full variable domain, its missing parts supplied by reference TRBV11-3 and TRBJ2-2, is EAGVVQSPRYKIIEKKQPVAFWCNPISGHNTLYWYLQNLGQGPELLIRYENEEAVDDSQLPKDRFSAERLKGVDSTLKIQPAELGDSAVYLCASSLYSPPTGKNTGELFFGEGSRLTVL.